This entry describes one T cell receptor (beta chain). The sample originates from a study of OX40 agonist ivuxolimab in advanced cancers. The germline V gene encodes CDR1 MNHNS and CDR2 SASEGT. The CDR3 sequence is 17 residues long. V was trimmed by 1 base and J by 3 bases, leaving 16 bases between them. The repertoire was sequenced with immunoSEQ multiplex PCR; TCRdb's copy has only in-frame clones and lacks some. The table has 90,000 or so clones, about 90% seen once. V and J are TRBV6-1 and TRBJ2-1; D is perhaps TRBD2 (5 bases). Sample: CD4+ or CD8+ T cells sorted from blood, taken in a trial of the OX40 agonist ivuxolimab. This clonotype originated in an adult with an advanced solid tumor such as melanoma, head and neck, liver or kidney cancer. The CDR3 is CASSEGPGEGYYNEQFF. DNA of the CDR3: TGTGCCAGCAGTGAAGGACCCGGGGAAGGTTACTACAATGAGCAGTTCTTC.